This TCR beta chain was captured in a study of T cells in Graves' hyperthyroidism and ophthalmopathy (dated by TCRdb to the late 2010s). With respect to the entire study: Peripheral blood samples were taken at the time of initial diagnosis, prior to any treatment. To identify distinguishing TCR V-J signatures, a discovery cohort of around 100 patients was used, comprising 40 to 45 with Graves' ophthalmopathy and approximately 58 with stable Graves' hyperthyroidism. An independent validation cohort of around 19 hyperthyroidism patients and approximately 15 patients who later progressed to ophthalmopathy tested prospective prediction of ophthalmopathy. The roughly 99 discovery patients were divided at random into training and test sets in a 7:3 ratio. The study also compared thyroid tissue and blood T-cell repertoires from 6 or 7 Graves' hyperthyroidism patients. After sampling, hyperthyroidism patients received methimazole starting at 30 mg daily, and ophthalmopathy patients received high-dose intravenous methylprednisolone. The paper describes TCR Vbeta CDR3 sequencing of 130 to 150 peripheral blood samples, made up of approximately 40 ophthalmopathy patients, 70 to 75 hyperthyroidism patients and 17 progressor patients. Overall results and qualifications from the work: Blood samples also contained most of the expanded thyroid clonotypes (frequency above 0.001), which suggests that blood repertoires may reflect thyroid immune responses. In validation, progression to ophthalmopathy was predicted by the model with 70.59% sensitivity and 72% to 85% specificity, a median of approximately 6.5 months before onset. A 13 V-J signature model separated ophthalmopathy from stable hyperthyroidism, with just over 85% sensitivity and roughly 81% specificity in cross-validation and 80%/75% in testing. Sample size was not statistically predetermined, and blinding of investigators to group allocation was not performed.

Hyperthyroidism patients were newly diagnosed, had a disease duration of under 2 months, and were aged 18 to 65 years. The study excluded patients with uncontrolled infections, other autoimmune diseases, pregnancy or lactation. Diagnoses were based on clinical symptoms, serum thyroxine and TRAb, thyroid ultrasound and orbital computed tomography. For progressor patients, blood was drawn at the first diagnosis of hyperthyroidism, before any ophthalmopathy symptoms had appeared. PBMCs were isolated from 8 to 10 ml of fresh peripheral blood by Ficoll-Paque density gradient centrifugation. Progressor patients were defined as those initially diagnosed with Graves' hyperthyroidism in whom ophthalmopathy developed during follow-up. Total RNA was extracted using Trizol reagent, and RNA quality was assessed on an Agilent 2100 Bioanalyzer. V is pared back by 3 bases and J by 6 bases, with 0 bases lying between the germline termini. The CDR3 runs 11 residues from the cysteine to the phenylalanine. The read is trimmed to its CDR3 DNA, 33 bases read in frame from base 1. Looking up the germline V gene yields CDR1 MDHEN and CDR2 SYDVKM.

Amplification of TCR beta CDR3 regions was carried out from RNA transcripts. For the first round of RT-PCR on the TCR CDR3, the HTBI primer set was used together with the Qiagen OneStep RT-PCR kit. A second multiplex PCR round built the libraries, followed by size selection and purification. The libraries were sequenced on an Illumina HiSeq2000 using paired-end 100 bp reads. The authors' analysis ran thus. Raw data were processed with SOAPnuke, discarding reads with adapters, uncalled bases, mean Phred below 15, or no exact constant-primer or identifier match. High-quality paired reads were merged with COPE v1.2.5, and unique nucleotide sequences were defined as clonotypes. MiTCR v1.1 was used to align the clonotypes against IMGT TRBV, TRBD and TRBJ reference segments. The analysis included only V-J combinations with a frequency above 0.0001, which together covered over 98% of the repertoires. A TCS score was defined as the ratio between F50 (clonal expansion) and ExV (chaos), using BLOSUM62-based TCRdist between CDR3 peptides within each V-J. Welch's t-statistics and random forest reduced several hundred V-J features to fewer than 15, which were used in a naive Bayes classifier (R e1071). TCRdb passed the public sequencing reads through fastp at Q25 and MiXCR, retaining productive beta sequences. One record per CDR3 amino acid sequence lists the most common genes and DNA. TCRdb's processing, not the authors' own work, is the source of the V and J calls. The sample yields approximately 400,000 distinct CDR3 sequences; roughly 13% were counted once. Of the sample, under 25% falls within the top ten clones.

This clonotype was recorded at least ten times. Its antigen is still unknown. Nothing much larger sits one base from this clone, and base qualities are not available. This sequence uses TRBV28 and TRBJ1-6; the D segment cannot be called with confidence. The TCR was taken from a man between 25 and 39 years old with Graves' hyperthyroidism that later progressed to Graves' ophthalmopathy. Sample: blood. The DNA sequence is given as TGTGCCAGCAGTTTTAATTCACCCCTCCACTTT. The translation is CASSFNSPLHF.